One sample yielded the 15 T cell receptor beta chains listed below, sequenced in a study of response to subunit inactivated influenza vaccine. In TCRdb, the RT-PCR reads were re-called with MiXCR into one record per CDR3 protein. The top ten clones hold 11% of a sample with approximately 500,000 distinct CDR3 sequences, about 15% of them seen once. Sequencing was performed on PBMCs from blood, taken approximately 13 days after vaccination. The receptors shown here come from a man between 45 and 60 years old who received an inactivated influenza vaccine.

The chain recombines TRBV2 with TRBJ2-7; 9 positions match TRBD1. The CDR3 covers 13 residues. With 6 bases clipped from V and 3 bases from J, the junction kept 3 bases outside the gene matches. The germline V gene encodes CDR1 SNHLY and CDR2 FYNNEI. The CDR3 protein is CASRGTGYYEQYF. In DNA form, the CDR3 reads TGTGCCAGCAGGGGGACAGGGTACTACGAGCAGTACTTC.

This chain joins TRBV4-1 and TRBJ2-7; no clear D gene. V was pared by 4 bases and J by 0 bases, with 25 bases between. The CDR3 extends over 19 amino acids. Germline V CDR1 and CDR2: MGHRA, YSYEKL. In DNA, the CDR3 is TGCGCCAGCAGCCTGACGCTTCCCCCGGGCCTACCGGTCTCCTACGAGCAGTACTTC. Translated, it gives CASSLTLPPGLPVSYEQYF.

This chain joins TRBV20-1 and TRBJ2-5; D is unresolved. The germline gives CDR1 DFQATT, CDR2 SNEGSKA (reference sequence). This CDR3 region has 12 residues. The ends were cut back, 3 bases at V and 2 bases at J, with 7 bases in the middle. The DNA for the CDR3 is TGCAGTGCTAGCGGATTACAAGAGACCCAGTACTTC. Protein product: CSASGLQETQYF.

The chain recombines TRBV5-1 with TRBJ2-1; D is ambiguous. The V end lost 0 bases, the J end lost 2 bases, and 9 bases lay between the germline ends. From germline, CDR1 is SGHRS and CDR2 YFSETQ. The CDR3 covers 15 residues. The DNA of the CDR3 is TGCGCCAGCAGCTTGGAAGGGTTAGCCTACAATGAGCAGTTCTTC. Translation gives CASSLEGLAYNEQFF.

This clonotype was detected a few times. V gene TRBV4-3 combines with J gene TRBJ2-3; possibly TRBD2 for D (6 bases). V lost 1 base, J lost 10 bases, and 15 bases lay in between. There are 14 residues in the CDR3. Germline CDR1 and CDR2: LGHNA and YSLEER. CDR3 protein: CASSQGGTSRAQYF. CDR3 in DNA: TGCGCCAGCAGCCAAGGTGGTACTAGCAGGGCGCAGTATTTT.

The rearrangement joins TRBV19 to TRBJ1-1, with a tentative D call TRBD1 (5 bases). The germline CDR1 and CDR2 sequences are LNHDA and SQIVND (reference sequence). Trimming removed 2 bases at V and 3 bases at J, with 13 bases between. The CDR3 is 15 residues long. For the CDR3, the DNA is TGTGCCAGTAGTATAAGGGGCAGAGGGGACACTGAAGCTTTCTTT. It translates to CASSIRGRGDTEAFF.

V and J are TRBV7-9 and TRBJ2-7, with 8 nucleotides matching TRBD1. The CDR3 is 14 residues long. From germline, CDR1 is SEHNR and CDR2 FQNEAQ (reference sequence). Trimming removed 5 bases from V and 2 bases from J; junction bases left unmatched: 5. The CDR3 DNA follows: TGTGCCAGCAGCCTGGGACAGGAGCCCTACGAGCAGTACTTC. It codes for CASSLGQEPYEQYF.

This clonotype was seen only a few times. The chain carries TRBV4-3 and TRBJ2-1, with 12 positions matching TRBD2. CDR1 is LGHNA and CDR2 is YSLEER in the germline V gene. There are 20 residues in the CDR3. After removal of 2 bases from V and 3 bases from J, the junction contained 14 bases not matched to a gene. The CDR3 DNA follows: TGCGCCAGCAGCCAAAGTCCACTAGCGGGAGGTTTCATCTTCTACAATGAGCAGTTCTTC. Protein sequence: CASSQSPLAGGFIFYNEQFF.

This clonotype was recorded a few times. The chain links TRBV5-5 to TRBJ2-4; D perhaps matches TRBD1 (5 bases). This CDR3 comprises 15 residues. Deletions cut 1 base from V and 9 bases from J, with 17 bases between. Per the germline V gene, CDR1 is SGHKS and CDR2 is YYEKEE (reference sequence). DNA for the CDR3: TGTGCCAGCAGCTTGTTTCAGGGCCTGGTTAGCATTCAGTACTTC. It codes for CASSLFQGLVSIQYF.

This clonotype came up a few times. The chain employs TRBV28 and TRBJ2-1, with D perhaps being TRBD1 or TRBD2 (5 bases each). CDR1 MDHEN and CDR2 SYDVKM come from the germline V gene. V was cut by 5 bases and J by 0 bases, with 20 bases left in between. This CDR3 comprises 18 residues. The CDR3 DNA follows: TGTGCCAGCAGTACTGCCTACCCCGCGAGGGGCTCCTACAATGAGCAGTTCTTC. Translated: CASSTAYPARGSYNEQFF.

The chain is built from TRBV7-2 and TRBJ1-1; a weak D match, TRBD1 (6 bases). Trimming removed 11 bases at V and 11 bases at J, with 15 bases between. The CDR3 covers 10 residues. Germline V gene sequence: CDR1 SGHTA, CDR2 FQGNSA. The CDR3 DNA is TGTGCCCCCGGGGGCCAGGGGGCTTTCTTT. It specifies CAPGGQGAFF.

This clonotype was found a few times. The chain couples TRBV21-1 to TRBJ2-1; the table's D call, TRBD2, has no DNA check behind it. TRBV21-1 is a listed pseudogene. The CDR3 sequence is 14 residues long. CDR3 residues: CASSQREDYNEQFF. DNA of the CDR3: TGTGCCAGCAGTCAGCGGGAGGATTACAATGAGCAGTTCTTC.

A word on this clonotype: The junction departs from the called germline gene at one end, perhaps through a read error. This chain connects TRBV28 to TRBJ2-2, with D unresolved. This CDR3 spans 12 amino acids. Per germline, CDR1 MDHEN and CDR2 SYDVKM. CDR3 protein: CTSSFFTGELFF. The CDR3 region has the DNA TGTACCAGCAGTTTTTTTACCGGGGAGCTGTTTTTT. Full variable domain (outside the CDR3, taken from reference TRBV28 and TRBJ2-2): DVKVTQSSRYLVKRTGEKVFLECVQDMDHENMFWYRQDPGLGLRLIYFSYDVKMKEKGDIPEGYSVSREKKERFSLILESASTNQTSMYLCTSSFFTGELFFGEGSRLTVL.

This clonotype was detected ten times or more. CDR3 coding DNA: TGCAGTGCTAGTAGCCGGGACAGCTACGAGCAGTACTTC. Its protein is CSASSRDSYEQYF. The chain combines TRBV20-1 with TRBJ2-7; TRBD1 matches at 7 bases. CDR3 length equals 13 residues. V shed 3 bases, J shed 3 bases, and the junction held 5 bases outside the gene matches. Looked up from germline, CDR1 is DFQATT and CDR2 is SNEGSKA (reference sequence).

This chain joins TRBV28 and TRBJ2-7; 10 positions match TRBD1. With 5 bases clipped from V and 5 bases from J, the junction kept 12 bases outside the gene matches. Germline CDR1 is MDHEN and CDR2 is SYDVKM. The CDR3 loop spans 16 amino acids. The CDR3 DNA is TGTGCCAGCAGTAGATTCCCCGGGACAGGGGCCCACGAGCAGTACTTC. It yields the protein CASSRFPGTGAHEQYF.